This T cell receptor beta chain emerged from a study of cytomegalovirus exposure and HLA in healthy donors. The CDR3 is 15 amino acids. This clone was recorded only once. PCR primers comprised 60 Vbeta and 13 Jbeta primers. TCRdb keeps only in-frame clones here, not all; method: immunoSEQ multiplex PCR. In the table there are over 100,000 clones, less than 80% of which are singletons. The chain links TRBV21-1 to TRBJ2-5; the table's D call TRBD2 went unverified against the DNA. TRBV21-1 is a pseudogene locus. The sample comprised PBMCs. The receptor's source is a woman in her forties or fifties in good health and CMV-seropositive. CDR3 residues: CASSKLGDYQETQYF. In nucleotides, the CDR3 is TGTGCCAGCAGCAAATTAGGAGATTACCAAGAGACCCAGTACTTC.